This TCR beta chain was recorded in a study of vaccination and CD4 T cells after COVID-19. Details on this clonotype: Its specificity is unknown. A junction end diverges from the germline sequence, so it may reflect a read error.

The CDR3 runs 13 residues. Germline values: CDR1 SEHNR, CDR2 FQNEAQ (reference sequence). Treatment given: roughly ten-day PBMC culture with coronavirus spike peptide pools or control peptides (ViraFEST assay). After expanding antigen-specific T cells with peptide pools, ViraFEST sequenced their TCRs. Once obtained from cultured CD4+ T cells, the DNA was sequenced using the Oncomine TCR Beta short-read assay. TCRdb itself ran the PCR reads through MiXCR, one entry per CDR3 protein. The sample comprises some 25,000 distinct CDR3 sequences, 35% to 55% of which are singletons, and around 7.2% rests with the top ten.

Sample: CD4+ T cells from blood, cultured in vitro. This chain uses TRBV7-9 with TRBJ1-6, with D unclear. The TCR originated in a human donor who had recovered from COVID-19. The CDR3 sequence is CASSPDPNSPLHF. Here the CDR3 DNA reads TGCGCCAGCAGCCCAGACCCTAATTCACCCCTCCACTTT.